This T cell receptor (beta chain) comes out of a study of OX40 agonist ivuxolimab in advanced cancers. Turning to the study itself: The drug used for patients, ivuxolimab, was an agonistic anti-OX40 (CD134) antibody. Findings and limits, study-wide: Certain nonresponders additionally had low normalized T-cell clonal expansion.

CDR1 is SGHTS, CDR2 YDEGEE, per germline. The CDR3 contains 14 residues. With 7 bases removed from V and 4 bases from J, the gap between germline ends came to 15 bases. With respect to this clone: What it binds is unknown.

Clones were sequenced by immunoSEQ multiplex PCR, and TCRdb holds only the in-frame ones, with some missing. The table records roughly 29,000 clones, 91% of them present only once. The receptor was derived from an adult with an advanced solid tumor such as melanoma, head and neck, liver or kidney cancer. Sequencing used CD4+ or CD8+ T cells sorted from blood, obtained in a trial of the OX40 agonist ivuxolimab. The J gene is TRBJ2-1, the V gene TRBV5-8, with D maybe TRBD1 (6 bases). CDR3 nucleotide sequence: TGTGCCAGCCCGGACGGGACAATGTACAATGAGCAGTTCTTC. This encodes CASPDGTMYNEQFF.